Listed here is a single TCR beta chain. The antigen is undetermined. Because the CDR3's place on the DNA is in doubt, the DNA is left out and the CDR3 is given as listed by TCRdb. The data stem from a study of Ad26.COV2.S vaccination and SARS-CoV-2 variants. On the study more broadly: Intramuscular Ad26.COV2.S doses were given once or twice, 56 days apart. Study results and caveats: Reported findings describe substantial breadth in spike-specific CD8+ and CD4+ T cell responses following vaccination.

Documented treatment: 15 to 20 received Ad26.COV2.S at low or high dose, single or two shots; five or six received placebo; per-sample allocation not given. After the first vaccine or placebo injection, samples were drawn on day 63. Germline CDR1 LNHDA, CDR2 SQIVND (reference sequence). The CDR3 extends over 16 residues, inclusive of both ends. Clones were read by immunoSEQ multiplex PCR, and TCRdb kept only the in-frame ones, dropping some. The sample has hundreds of thousands of clones; over 75% are singletons. The receptor's source is a person between 18 and 65 years old who received the Ad26.COV2.S COVID-19 vaccine or a placebo. The chain links TRBV19 to TRBJ1-2; the table's TRBD1 call for D was not verified on the DNA. The source material was peripheral blood, sampled in a trial of Ad26.COV2.S vaccine versus placebo. The CDR3 loop is CASILVGLLRNYGYTF.